This passage covers 18 T cell receptor beta chains from one sample sequenced in a study of PD-L1 blockade in urothelial cancer. Time point reported: peripheral blood 6 weeks after treatment start. Libraries were prepared by immunoSEQ multiplex PCR; TCRdb keeps only in-frame clonotypes and omits some of them. This table has about 50,000 clones, more than 75% appearing once. Sequencing used PBMCs, obtained around atezolizumab (anti-PD-L1) treatment. The receptor source for this set is a man in his fifties or sixties with urothelial cancer.

The chain joins TRBV6-6 to TRBJ1-2, with TRBD1 as a possible D gene (5 bases). Trimming pared 4 bases from V and 4 bases from J, leaving 19 bases between. The germline V gene has CDR1 MNHNY and CDR2 SVGAGI (reference sequence). The CDR3 is 16 amino acids. CDR3 in DNA: TGTGCCAGCAGTTCCGGGGGGGAGGACCGGTCCTATGGCTACACCTTC. Its protein is CASSSGGEDRSYGYTF.

The rearrangement uses TRBV5-1 and TRBJ1-2; possibly TRBD1 for D (6 bases). The CDR3 extends over 14 amino acids. Germline assignment: CDR1 SGHRS and CDR2 YFSETQ. V was trimmed by 4 bases and J by 2 bases, leaving 12 bases between them. CDR3 nucleotide sequence: TGCGCCAGCAGCGGGGGGGGCGGAAACTATGGCTACACCTTC. It is translated as CASSGGGGNYGYTF. The variable domain in full, completed from reference TRBV5-1 and TRBJ1-2, reads KAGVTQTPRYLIKTRGQQVTLSCSPISGHRSVSWYQQTPGQGLQFLFEYFSETQRNKGNFPGRFSGRQFSNSRSEMNVSTLELGDSALYLCASSGGGGNYGYTFGSGTRLTVV.

The gene calls are TRBV4-1 and TRBJ2-6, with a possible D match to TRBD2 (5 bases). CDR3 length: 15 residues. Trimming stripped 0 bases from V and 4 bases from J, with 7 bases between. Germline CDR1 MGHRA, CDR2 YSYEKL. The CDR3 nucleotides are TGCGCCAGCAGCCAAGAGGGGAGCGGGGCCAACGTCCTGACTTTC. Amino acids: CASSQEGSGANVLTF.

This clone has a handful of counts. The chain uses TRBV19 and TRBJ1-1; D uncertain. The CDR3 is made up of 15 amino acids. The V gene lost 5 bases and the J gene lost 0 bases, with 13 bases spanning the gap. The germline V gene encodes CDR1 LNHDA and CDR2 SQIVND (reference sequence). The CDR3 is CASSPVGLMNTEAFF. The CDR3 DNA reads as TGTGCCAGTAGTCCCGTGGGCCTCATGAACACTGAAGCTTTCTTT. The full variable domain, completed using reference TRBV19 and TRBJ1-1, is DGGITQSPKYLFRKEGQNVTLSCEQNLNHDAMYWYRQDPGQGLRLIYYSQIVNDFQKGDIAEGYSVSREKKESFPLTVTSAQKNPTAFYLCASSPVGLMNTEAFFGQGTRLTVV.

The chain uses TRBV18 and TRBJ1-3; D possibly corresponds to TRBD1 (5 bases). Trimming removed 0 bases from V and 0 bases from J, with 12 bases in between. CDR1 and CDR2 from the germline V gene are KGHSH and LQKENI. The CDR3 is made up of 17 amino acids. CDR3 sequence: CASSPPIGRVSGNTIYF. The DNA of the CDR3 is TGTGCCAGCTCACCACCAATCGGCAGGGTCTCTGGAAACACCATATATTTT. Looking up the rest from reference TRBV18 and TRBJ1-3 gives the full variable domain: NAGVMQNPRHLVRRRGQEARLRCSPMKGHSHVYWYRQLPEEGLKFMVYLQKENIIDESGMPKERFSAEFPKEGPSILRIQQVVRGDSAAYFCASSPPIGRVSGNTIYFGEGSWLTVV.

The chain links TRBV7-9 to TRBJ1-1; D gene unclear. Germline CDR1 and CDR2: SEHNR and FQNEAQ (reference sequence). This CDR3 is 12 amino acids long. The germline V and J ends were trimmed by 5 bases and 7 bases, with 11 bases remaining between them. The DNA of the CDR3 is TGTGCCAGCAGCCCCGCAGTCAGTGAAGCTTTCTTT. Translating it yields CASSPAVSEAFF.

The chain employs TRBV6-6 and TRBJ2-5, with 11 bases aligning to TRBD1. CDR1 and CDR2 from the germline V gene are MNHNY and SVGAGI (reference sequence). There are 16 residues in the CDR3. The junction had 14 bases not matched to a gene; V was cut back by 6 bases and J by 8 bases. The CDR3 DNA is TGTGCCAGCAGCCCGTTAGGGGGACAGGGGGGATATACCCAGTACTTC. Translated, it gives CASSPLGGQGGYTQYF.

The chain uses TRBV6-5 and TRBJ1-2; 9 nucleotides match TRBD1. CDR1 and CDR2 from the germline V gene are MNHEY and SVGAGI. Trimming took 2 bases from V and 3 from J; bases not matched to a gene: 7. The CDR3 consists of 16 residues. DNA for the CDR3: TGTGCCAGCAGTTACGTCCCGGGACAGGGCCACTATGGCTACACCTTC. Its protein product is CASSYVPGQGHYGYTF.

CDR3 residues: CASSSGTSNLNEQFF. In nucleotides, the CDR3 is TGTGCCAGCAGTTCTGGGACTAGCAATTTAAATGAGCAGTTCTTC. J is TRBJ2-1 and V is TRBV27, with 9 positions matching TRBD2. From germline, CDR1 is MNHEY and CDR2 SMNVEV (reference sequence). The CDR3 extends over 15 amino acids. V was clipped by 4 bases and J by 7 bases; unmatched bases: 8.

The chain joins TRBV12-2 to TRBJ1-4; TRBD1, the D gene given by the table, was not confirmed from the DNA. TRBV12-2 is marked as a pseudogene. This CDR3 has 18 amino acids. CDR3 loop: CASRLVGTAIATNEKLFF. Here the CDR3 DNA reads TGTGCAAGTCGCTTAGTAGGGACAGCGATTGCAACTAATGAAAAACTGTTTTTT.

The CDR3 loop reads CASSESGANEQFF. The DNA of the CDR3 is TGCGCCAGCAGTGAGTCAGGGGCCAATGAGCAGTTCTTC. The rearrangement joins TRBV10-1 to TRBJ2-1; tentative D call: TRBD1 (5 bases). Germline V gene sequence: CDR1 WNHNN, CDR2 SYGVQD (reference sequence). The CDR3 runs to 13 residues. V was trimmed by 0 bases and J by 6 bases, leaving 6 bases between them.

The chain links TRBV2 to TRBJ2-3; 9 positions match TRBD2. The CDR3 covers 15 residues. V shed 7 bases, J shed 2 bases, and the junction held 7 bases outside the gene matches. In germline, CDR1 is SNHLY, CDR2 FYNNEI. The CDR3 nucleotides are TGTGCCAGCAATGCCCGACTAGCGGCCACAGATACGCAGTATTTT. Translation gives CASNARLAATDTQYF.

The chain couples TRBV11-2 to TRBJ1-3, with 9 bases aligning to TRBD1. Germline lookup yields CDR1 SGHAT and CDR2 FQNNGV. V lost 6 bases to trimming and J lost 4 bases; unmatched junction nucleotides: 4. The CDR3 runs 14 residues. The CDR3 region has the DNA TGTGCCAGCAGTTCACAGGGGGCGGGAAACACCATATATTTT. This gives the protein CASSSQGAGNTIYF.

J is TRBJ1-5 and V is TRBV7-8, with TRBD1 matching 7 bases. The CDR3 runs to 17 residues. Germline V CDR1 and CDR2: SGHVS, FQNEAQ. Germline trimming cut 1 base from V and 0 bases from J; bases unmatched to any gene: 6. CDR3 loop: CASSLGQGPHSNQPQHF. The CDR3 nucleotides are TGTGCCAGCAGCTTAGGACAGGGCCCTCATAGCAATCAGCCCCAGCATTTT.

CDR3 bases: TGCGCCAGCAGCTTGGCCGGGGTAGCTTGGCAGCCCCAGCATTTT. It encodes CASSLAGVAWQPQHF. The chain has TRBV5-1 and TRBJ1-5; the D is unclear. Germline CDR1 and CDR2: SGHRS and YFSETQ. This CDR3 contains 15 residues. The ends were cut back, 0 bases at V and 7 bases at J, with 14 bases in the middle.

This chain connects TRBV7-8 to TRBJ2-3, with 7 bases that match TRBD2. V lost 5 bases to trimming and J lost 10 bases; unmatched junction nucleotides: 9. From germline, CDR1 is SGHVS and CDR2 FQNEAQ. The CDR3 totals 13 residues. CDR3 coding DNA: TGTGCCAGCAGCCGGGCGGAGCGGGACTCGCAGTATTTT. Encoded protein: CASSRAERDSQYF.

The rearrangement uses TRBV6-5 and TRBJ1-2; D perhaps matches TRBD1 (6 bases). Germline CDR1 is MNHEY and CDR2 is SVGAGI. V was shortened by 6 bases and J by 8 bases, with 19 bases between the two germline ends. The CDR3 is made up of 14 amino acids. This CDR3 reads CASRPSGAQDGYTF. Written as DNA, the CDR3 is TGTGCCAGCAGACCTTCAGGGGCCCAGGACGGCTACACCTTC.

V and J are TRBV11-2 and TRBJ2-1; 9 bases line up with TRBD2. This CDR3 has 15 amino acids. Germline loops: CDR1 SGHAT, CDR2 FQNNGV. Trimming removed 3 bases from V and 6 bases from J; junction bases left unmatched: 6. The CDR3 reads CASSFLRGGSNEQFF. The DNA of the CDR3 is TGTGCCAGCAGCTTTTTGCGGGGGGGCTCCAATGAGCAGTTCTTC.